Below, one TCR beta chain is given with its context. Its target is not known. Sample-barcoded 5' priming and a J-beta primer mix drove a second PCR of roughly 6 to 12 cycles. MiXCR was run by TCRdb on the 5' RACE reads, yielding one entry per CDR3 protein. This sample has approximately 1,700,000 distinct CDR3 sequences; about two fifths occur once, and the top ten carry about 21%. Between the trimmed V and J ends, which lost 0 bases and 0 bases, there was a span of 18 bases. CDR1 and CDR2 (germline): MNHEY, SVGEGT. The length of the CDR3 is 18 residues. The entry originates in a study of blood T cells in healthy people across ages. General study results and limits: Naive CD4+ cell counts and diversity both ran higher in long-lived than in aged donors. Naive T cell percentage strongly correlated with TCR beta diversity.

This rearrangement joins TRBV6-2 or TRBV6-3 to TRBJ2-7; D is perhaps TRBD2 (5 bases). The specimen was blood. This receptor was identified in a human donor in good health. CDR3 nucleotide sequence: TGTGCCAGCAGTTACTCTCTCCACCGGGGTATTACCTCCTACGAGCAGTACTTC. It codes for CASSYSLHRGITSYEQYF.